The clone carrying this T cell receptor beta chain was picked up one time. These data belong to a study of T cell responses to AZD1222 COVID-19 vaccine. Study as a whole: Second doses at about 4 or about 12 weeks were pooled.

Sequenced by immunoSEQ multiplex PCR; TCRdb stores in-frame clones only, minus some. The sample records about 100,000 clones, more than 70% being singletons. The V end lost 0 bases, the J end lost 2 bases, and 20 bases lay between the germline ends. Germline CDR1 MGHRA, CDR2 YSYEKL. CDR3 length equals 18 residues. This TCR came from an adult in good health. Sequences were derived from peripheral blood, sampled on day 0 of AZD1222 vaccination. The V call is TRBV4-1, the J call TRBJ2-7; TRBD1 might be the D (6 bases). CDR3 nucleotide sequence: TGCGCCAGCAGCCAAGATGGGGGCCCTAGCCGACGAACCTACGAGCAGTACTTC. Amino acid sequence: CASSQDGGPSRRTYEQYF.